The rows below give T cell receptor beta chains drawn from one sample of a study of blood T cells in healthy people across ages. TCRdb processed the 5' RACE reads anew with MiXCR; each CDR3 protein has one entry. Of 1.5 million or so distinct CDR3 sequences detected, roughly 43% appear once; the ten largest clones hold less than 5%. The sample taken for sequencing was blood. These TCRs come from a woman aged 18-30 years in good health. The CDR3 runs from the conserved cysteine through the conserved F or W. The D gene is left open where the match is weak. Clone size appears in some rows only: once, few, many, or a class for an expanded clone.

V gene,J gene,clone size,D gene,CDR3 protein,CDR3 DNA
TRBV5-4,TRBJ2-7,-,-,CASSSGRQGGVFYEQYF,TGTGCCAGCAGCTCGGGACGACAGGGAGGGGTGTTCTACGAGCAGTACTTC
TRBV7-2,TRBJ2-4,-,TRBD1,CASSPGTDGTKNIQYF,TGTGCCAGCAGCCCCGGGACAGACGGGACCAAAAACATTCAGTACTTC
TRBV27,TRBJ1-5,-,TRBD1,CASRPDRVGDSNQPQHF,TGTGCCAGCAGACCGGACAGGGTGGGGGACAGCAATCAGCCCCAGCATTTT
TRBV7-9,TRBJ2-7,-,-,CASSLPERGEQYF,TGTGCCAGCAGCTTACCTGAAAGGGGCGAGCAGTACTTC
TRBV24-1,TRBJ2-3,-,-,CATNPSGNTDTQYF,TGTGCCACCAACCCATCGGGAAACACAGATACGCAGTATTTT
TRBV9,TRBJ2-7,-,-,CASSRDTVYNEQYF,TGTGCCAGCAGTCGGGACACCGTTTACAACGAGCAGTACTTC
TRBV6-6,TRBJ2-4,-,-,CASERGGYYNEQYF,TGTGCCAGCGAAAGAGGCGGGTATTACAATGAGCAGTACTTC
TRBV20-1,TRBJ1-2,few,-,CSARDPGLYGYTF,TGCAGTGCTCGGGACCCCGGCTTGTATGGCTACACCTTC
TRBV20-1,TRBJ2-1,few,TRBD2,CSAQGAGLAGYNEQFF,TGCAGTGCTCAGGGAGCGGGACTAGCGGGCTACAATGAGCAGTTCTTC
TRBV25-1,TRBJ2-2,-,-,CAGSESATDTGELFF,TGTGCCGGCAGTGAATCTGCCACGGACACCGGGGAGCTGTTTTTT
TRBV12-3/TRBV12-4,TRBJ1-2,-,-,CASSFRRLANYGYTF,TGTGCCAGCAGTTTCCGACGGTTAGCTAACTATGGCTACACCTTC
TRBV4-1,TRBJ2-1,-,-,CASSQDSVRVGRGFERFF,TGCGCCAGCAGCCAAGATTCCGTTCGAGTGGGTAGGGGATTCGAGCGGTTCTTC
TRBV10-3,TRBJ1-5,-,-,CAISEYGPDPPQHF,TGTGCCATCAGTGAGTACGGACCGGATCCGCCCCAGCATTTT
TRBV6-6,TRBJ2-7,-,-,CASSSATVSPYEQYF,TGTGCCAGCAGTTCGGCGACAGTCTCTCCCTACGAGCAGTACTTC
TRBV7-2,TRBJ2-7,-,TRBD1,CASSLVPATGGYEQYF,TGTGCCAGCAGCTTAGTCCCCGCCACAGGGGGCTACGAGCAGTACTTC
TRBV6-2/TRBV6-3,TRBJ1-2,few,TRBD1,CASSYPGTVRIYGYTF,TGTGCCAGCAGTTACCCCGGGACAGTCAGAATCTATGGCTACACCTTC
TRBV14,TRBJ1-2,few,TRBD1,CASSQPGTGGYTF,TGTGCCAGCAGCCAGCCCGGGACAGGCGGCTACACCTTC
TRBV9,TRBJ2-3,few,-,CASSSGAGYSTDTQYF,TGTGCCAGCAGCTCGGGGGCTGGCTATAGCACAGATACGCAGTATTTT
TRBV6-6,TRBJ2-6,-,TRBD1,CASETGGRSGANVLTF,TGTGCCAGCGAGACAGGGGGTCGTTCTGGGGCCAACGTCCTGACTTTC
TRBV7-8,TRBJ1-2,-,-,CASSLGKGMSYGYTF,TGTGCCAGCAGCTTGGGAAAGGGGATGAGCTATGGCTACACCTTC
TRBV4-1,TRBJ1-1,-,-,CASGQVQGRTEAFF,TGCGCCAGCGGCCAAGTCCAGGGGCGTACTGAAGCTTTCTTT
TRBV7-3,TRBJ1-6,once,-,CASSLRARMRGDSPLHF,TGTGCCAGCAGCTTACGCGCGCGTATGCGGGGGGATTCACCCCTCCACTTT